A single sample is the source of the 18 T cell receptor beta chains below, sequenced in a study of blood T cells in healthy people across ages. Sample-barcoded 5' priming and a J-beta primer mix drove a second PCR of roughly 6 to 12 cycles. In TCRdb, the 5' RACE reads were re-called with MiXCR into one record per CDR3 protein. The table includes under 800,000 distinct CDR3 sequences, 43% detected once. Material for sequencing was blood. The source is a woman aged 55-69 years in good health.

J is TRBJ2-7 and V is TRBV6-1, with TRBD2 matching over 8 bases. The CDR3 is 15 residues long. Germline V gene data show CDR1 as MNHNS and CDR2 as SASEGT. The V and J ends lost 7 bases and 0 bases, in that order; junction bases with no gene match: 8. The CDR3 loop reads CASTRTSGGSYEQYF. CDR3 nucleotide sequence: TGTGCCAGCACCCGTACTAGCGGAGGCTCCTACGAGCAGTACTTC.

CDR3 nucleotide sequence: TGTGCCAGCAGTGTCGACTGGGGGAGCGGCTCTGAAGCTTTCTTT. It translates to CASSVDWGSGSEAFF. This chain links TRBV6-1 with TRBJ1-1; possible D gene TRBD1, 5 bases. Looked up from germline, CDR1 is MNHNS and CDR2 is SASEGT. V was pared by 4 bases and J by 6 bases, with 18 bases between. There are 15 residues in the CDR3.

This chain joins TRBV20-1 and TRBJ2-1; 10 nucleotides match TRBD2. Looked up from germline, CDR1 is DFQATT and CDR2 is SNEGSKA (reference sequence). V shed 5 bases, J shed 15 bases, and the junction held 16 bases outside the gene matches. The CDR3 contains 14 residues. The CDR3 coding sequence is TGCAGTGCTTCCCCTAGCGGGAGTTTCGGGGGGCGGTTCTTC. Translation: CSASPSGSFGGRFF.

This clonotype was detected many times. The V and J genes are TRBV29-1 and TRBJ2-7, with 7 bases that match TRBD1. CDR3 length: 14 amino acids. Germline lookup yields CDR1 SQVTM and CDR2 ANQGSEA. The junction had 6 bases not matched to a gene; V was cut back by 4 bases and J by 0 bases. CDR3 sequence: CSVAGTVLSYEQYF. Here the CDR3 DNA reads TGCAGCGTTGCCGGGACAGTCCTCTCCTACGAGCAGTACTTC.

J is TRBJ2-7 and V is TRBV18; tentative D call: TRBD2 (5 bases). Per the germline V gene, CDR1 is KGHSH and CDR2 is LQKENI. The CDR3 has 14 residues. V was trimmed by 3 bases and J by 0 bases, leaving 9 bases between them. As DNA, the CDR3 is TGTGCCAGCTCACCTTGGACTCCCTCCTACGAGCAGTACTTC. Residues: CASSPWTPSYEQYF.

This clonotype was found many times. J is TRBJ2-5 and V is TRBV5-1; 8 nucleotides match TRBD1. Germline V gives CDR1 SGHRS, CDR2 YFSETQ. The CDR3 runs 14 residues. V lost 4 bases, J lost 5 bases, and 7 bases stayed unmatched. CDR3: CASSIQGALETQYF. For the CDR3, the DNA is TGCGCCAGCAGCATTCAGGGGGCGTTGGAGACCCAGTACTTC.

In this sample, this clonotype turned up a few times. The chain joins TRBV15 to TRBJ1-5, with D possibly being TRBD1 (6 bases). Trimming cost V 1 base and J 3 bases, with 10 bases left between them. CDR3 size: 15 residues. Germline V gene sequence: CDR1 LNHNV, CDR2 YYDKDF (reference sequence). In DNA, the CDR3 is TGTGCCACCAGCAGAGTACAGGGAATCAATCAGCCCCAGCATTTT. Protein sequence: CATSRVQGINQPQHF.

In its sample, this clonotype was seen many times. It may be a read error: a sequence one base away is much more abundant. CDR3 bases: TGTGCCAGCAGCTCACAACCGGGACAGGGATACAATGAGCAGTACTTC. Its protein is CASSSQPGQGYNEQYF. The chain recombines TRBV9 with TRBJ2-5; 9 nucleotides agree with TRBD1. The CDR3 length is 16 residues. In germline, CDR1 is SGDLS, CDR2 YYNGEE. Losses at the gene ends were 4 bases for V and 11 bases for J; bases not matched to a gene: 18.

This clonotype was observed a few times. V is TRBV4-3 and J is TRBJ2-3, with TRBD2 as a possible D gene (7 bases). The CDR3 loop spans 20 amino acids. V lost 3 bases and J lost 2, with 27 bases in between. Germline CDR1 reads LGHNA; CDR2 reads YSLEER. CDR3 in amino acids: CASSQRRGGASLGDTDTQYF. The CDR3 DNA is TGCGCCAGCAGCCAGCGCAGAGGGGGGGCTAGCTTGGGGGACACAGATACGCAGTATTTT.

The chain uses TRBV2 and TRBJ1-6; D unclear. The germline gives CDR1 SNHLY, CDR2 FYNNEI. The CDR3 is 13 residues long. V lost 2 bases to trimming and J lost 8 bases, with 7 bases between them. DNA of the CDR3: TGTGCCAGCAGTGAAAGGTGGGATTCACCCCTCCACTTT. Its translation is CASSERWDSPLHF. The variable domain in full, with the rest retrieved from reference TRBV2 and TRBJ1-6, is EPEVTQTPSHQVTQMGQEVILRCVPISNHLYFYWYRQILGQKVEFLVSFYNNEISEKSEIFDDQFSVERPDGSNFTLKIRSTKLEDSAMYFCASSERWDSPLHFGNGTRLTVT.

V gene TRBV12-3 or TRBV12-4 combines with J gene TRBJ1-6; no reliable D call. The V end lost 3 bases, the J end lost 6 bases, and 6 bases lay between the germline ends. The CDR3 is 13 residues long. The DNA of the CDR3 is TGTGCCAGCAGTTTCCAGATTAATTCACCCCTCCACTTT. It specifies CASSFQINSPLHF.

The chain couples TRBV6-5 to TRBJ2-7; TRBD2 agrees at 8 bases. J lost 6 bases, V lost 4 bases, and 14 bases had no gene match. Germline-derived CDR1 and CDR2 are MNHEY and SVGAGI. The CDR3 contains 16 residues. CDR3 amino acids: CASSSSPGREASEQYF. The CDR3 coding sequence is TGTGCCAGCAGTTCCTCCCCCGGGCGGGAGGCCTCCGAGCAGTACTTC.

The chain has TRBV20-1 and TRBJ2-5; 9 bases are shared with TRBD2. This CDR3 is built from 12 residues. Trimming at V came to 7 bases and at J to 11 bases, leaving 11 bases not matched to a gene. Looked up from germline, CDR1 is DFQATT and CDR2 is SNEGSKA (reference sequence). CDR3 nucleotides: TGCAGTGGACTAGCGGACGTCAATGAGCAGTACTTC. Residues: CSGLADVNEQYF.

The V gene is TRBV7-2, the J gene TRBJ2-5; a possible D gene is TRBD1 (5 bases). The germline gives CDR1 SGHTA, CDR2 FQGNSA. The CDR3 contains 15 residues. Trimming took 5 bases from V and 11 from J, leaving 24 bases between them. CDR3 DNA sequence: TGTGCCAGCAGCCTAAGATTGGTGGGGCACGATGAGCAGTACTTC. As protein: CASSLRLVGHDEQYF.

This clonotype was seen many times. The chain links TRBV6-2 or TRBV6-3 to TRBJ2-7, with 8 nucleotides matching TRBD2. In germline, CDR1 is MNHEY, CDR2 SVGEGT. The trim removed 0 bases at V and 6 bases at J, leaving 7 bases unmatched. The CDR3 is made up of 15 amino acids. The CDR3 spells CASSYSRAGDREQYF. Written as DNA, the CDR3 is TGTGCCAGCAGTTACTCGCGAGCGGGAGACCGCGAGCAGTACTTC.

CDR3 in DNA: TGCAGTGCTAGAGAGACAGGGATCCCTGAAGCTTTCTTT. The encoded protein is CSARETGIPEAFF. The chain couples TRBV20-1 to TRBJ1-1, with 7 bases fitting TRBD1. V lost 0 bases to trimming and J lost 6 bases; unmatched junction nucleotides: 4. The CDR3 length is 13 residues. The V gene's germline CDR1 is DFQATT and CDR2 SNEGSKA (reference sequence).

This chain joins TRBV19 and TRBJ2-3; D is ambiguous. This CDR3 has 14 amino acids. V gave up 3 bases and J gave up 0 bases, with 7 bases separating them. Germline loops: CDR1 LNHDA, CDR2 SQIVND (reference sequence). CDR3 protein: CASSIQTSTDTQYF. The CDR3 DNA is TGTGCCAGTAGTATCCAGACGAGCACAGATACGCAGTATTTT.

A few counts support this clonotype. This rearrangement joins TRBV24-1 to TRBJ2-3, with TRBD2 as a possible D gene (6 bases). This CDR3 contains 14 residues. Trimming stripped 4 bases from V and 7 bases from J, with 14 bases between. CDR1 and CDR2 from the germline V gene are KGHDR and SFDVKD. The CDR3 nucleotides read TGTGCCACCAGTGACGAAAGACTAGTCAATACGCAGTATTTT. It codes for CATSDERLVNTQYF.